Shown below are 7 T cell receptor beta chains from a single sample sequenced in a study of blood T cells in healthy people across ages. Through a sample-barcoded 5' primer and a J-beta primer mix, a second PCR was run for about 6 to 11 cycles. TCRdb recomputed calls from the 5' RACE reads with MiXCR, one row per CDR3 protein. The repertoire holds fewer than 900,000 distinct CDR3 sequences, with 35% to 40% as singletons. Specimen: blood. All receptors derive from a man between 18 and 29 years old in good health.

In this sample, this clonotype turned up a few times. V gene TRBV7-9 combines with J gene TRBJ1-1; a weak D match, TRBD1 (6 bases). Germline V gene data show CDR1 as SEHNR and CDR2 as FQNEAQ (reference sequence). The CDR3 is 13 residues long. V was shortened by 1 base and J by 11 bases, with 14 bases between the two germline ends. CDR3 coding DNA: TGTGCCAGCAGCTTAGGGCAGGGGAGGTTTGCTTTCTTT. Amino acid sequence: CASSLGQGRFAFF.

This clonotype occurred a few times. This sequence joins TRBV2 and TRBJ1-1; the D gene is possibly TRBD1 (6 bases). Germline CDR1 SNHLY, CDR2 FYNNEI. Trimming stripped 0 bases from V and 5 bases from J, with 13 bases between. The CDR3 spans 15 residues. CDR3 bases: TGTGCCAGCAGTGAAGCGACAGGAGTAGGGACTGAAGCTTTCTTT. Protein sequence: CASSEATGVGTEAFF.

This clonotype was counted many times. The V and J genes are TRBV11-2 and TRBJ2-4; 11 positions agree with TRBD2. Germline-derived CDR1 and CDR2 are SGHAT and FQNNGV. This CDR3 spans 18 amino acids. J gave up 0 bases and V 3 bases, and 7 bases lay outside the gene matches. The CDR3 bases are TGTGCCAGCAGCTTTCTAGCGGGGGGTACCCTAGCCAAAAACATTCAGTACTTC. It translates to CASSFLAGGTLAKNIQYF. Full variable domain (outside the CDR3, taken from reference TRBV11-2 and TRBJ2-4): EAGVAQSPRYKIIEKRQSVAFWCNPISGHATLYWYQQILGQGPKLLIQFQNNGVVDDSQLPKDRFSAERLKGVDSTLKIQPAKLEDSAVYLCASSFLAGGTLAKNIQYFGAGTRLSVL.

This clonotype was counted ten times or more. The chain links TRBV4-3 to TRBJ2-7; D is possibly TRBD1 (6 bases). CDR3 length equals 16 residues. Trimming shortened V by 2 bases and J by 2 bases, and 16 bases separated the two germline ends. Germline V lookup: CDR1 LGHNA, CDR2 YSLEER. Here the CDR3 DNA reads TGCGCCAGCAGCCAACACTACAGGGTGGGCGCCTACGAGCAGTACTTC. Amino acids: CASSQHYRVGAYEQYF.

This clonotype has just one count. The rearrangement links TRBV5-1 to TRBJ1-1; D may be TRBD1 (5 bases). Germline CDR1 is SGHRS and CDR2 is YFSETQ. There are 16 residues in the CDR3. Trimming stripped 4 bases from V and 5 bases from J, with 21 bases between. CDR3 sequence (DNA): TGCGCCAGCAGCACCGTGGGGGGTGGGGTAACAACTGAAGCTTTCTTT. Translation: CASSTVGGGVTTEAFF.

This clonotype has a handful of counts. V gene TRBV28 combines with J gene TRBJ1-5; the match to TRBD1 covers 7 bases. CDR1 and CDR2 (germline): MDHEN, SYDVKM. The CDR3 extends over 16 amino acids. The V segment lost 4 bases and the J segment 3 bases; nucleotides outside the gene matches: 9. The CDR3 DNA sequence: TGTGCCAGCAGTTCAGGGGGAGGTAGGGACAATCAGCCCCAGCATTTT. Amino acids: CASSSGGGRDNQPQHF. The full variable domain, rest sourced from reference TRBV28 and TRBJ1-5, is DVKVTQSSRYLVKRTGEKVFLECVQDMDHENMFWYRQDPGLGLRLIYFSYDVKMKEKGDIPEGYSVSREKKERFSLILESASTNQTSMYLCASSSGGGRDNQPQHFGDGTRLSIL.

The table lists this clonotype with a few counts. This rearrangement joins TRBV5-5 to TRBJ1-1; D not resolved. The CDR3 runs 13 residues. V dropped 6 bases and J dropped 4 bases, with 13 bases sitting between them. Germline-derived CDR1 and CDR2 are SGHKS and YYEKEE (reference sequence). CDR3 nucleotide sequence: TGTGCCAGCACGCTTGAGGGTCGCACTGAAGCTTTCTTT. Translating gives CASTLEGRTEAFF.